This T cell receptor beta chain was documented in a study of blood T cell repertoires in COVID-19. The wider study: COVID-19 samples collected from the United States, Italy and Spain covered acute and convalescent phases. PBMCs, B-cell-depleted T cells, or T cells were the source of the cDNA or gDNA that made up the material.

The CDR3 is 14 amino acids. The V end was cut by 1 base, the J end by 7 bases, with 13 bases between. CDR1 is SEHNR, CDR2 FQNEAQ, per germline (reference sequence). In the source study's methods: Estimation of nucleated cell counts relied on the amplification of reference gene primers. TCRdb's copy holds only in-frame clones and misses some; the assay was immunoSEQ multiplex PCR. From that table come the V and J calls and clone size; the DNA was used to work out D and trimming. This table holds about 250,000 clones, 70% to 90% found once. The origin of this receptor is a woman between 35 and 50 years old who had recovered from COVID-19. The V gene is TRBV7-9, the J gene TRBJ1-2, with D hard to call. The sequenced sample consisted of peripheral blood. The CDR3 DNA sequence: TGTGCCAGCAGCTTAGTGCCACCCCGGGGTGGCTACACCTTC. It codes for CASSLVPPRGGYTF.